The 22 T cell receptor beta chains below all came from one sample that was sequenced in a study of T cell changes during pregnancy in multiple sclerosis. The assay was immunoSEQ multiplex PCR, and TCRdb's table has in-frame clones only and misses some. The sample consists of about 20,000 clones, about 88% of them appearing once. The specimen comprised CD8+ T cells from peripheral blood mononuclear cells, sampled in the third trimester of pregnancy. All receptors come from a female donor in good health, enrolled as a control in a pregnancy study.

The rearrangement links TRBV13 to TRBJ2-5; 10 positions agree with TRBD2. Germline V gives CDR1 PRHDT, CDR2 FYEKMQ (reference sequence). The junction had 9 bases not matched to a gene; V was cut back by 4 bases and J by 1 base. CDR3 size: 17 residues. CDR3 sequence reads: CASSSKQTSGFQETQYF. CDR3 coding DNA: TGTGCCAGCAGCTCAAAACAGACTAGCGGGTTCCAAGAGACCCAGTACTTC.

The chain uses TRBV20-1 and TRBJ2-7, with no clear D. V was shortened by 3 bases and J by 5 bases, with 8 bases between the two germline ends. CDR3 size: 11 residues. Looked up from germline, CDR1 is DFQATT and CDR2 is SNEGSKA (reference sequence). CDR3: CSARRRHEQYF. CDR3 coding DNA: TGCAGTGCTAGGCGGCGGCACGAGCAGTACTTC.

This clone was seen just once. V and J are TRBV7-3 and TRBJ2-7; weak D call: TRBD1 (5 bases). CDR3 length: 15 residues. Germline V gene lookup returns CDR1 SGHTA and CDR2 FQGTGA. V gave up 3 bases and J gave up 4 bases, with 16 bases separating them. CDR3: CASSLGPSGSYEQYF. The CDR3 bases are TGTGCCAGCAGCTTGGGGCCGTCCGGAAGTTACGAGCAGTACTTC. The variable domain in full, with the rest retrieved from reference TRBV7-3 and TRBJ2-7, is GAGVSQTPSNKVTEKGKYVELRCDPISGHTALYWYRQSLGQGPEFLIYFQGTGAADDSGLPNDRFFAVRPEGSVSTLKIQRTERGDSAVYLCASSLGPSGSYEQYFGPGTRLTVT.

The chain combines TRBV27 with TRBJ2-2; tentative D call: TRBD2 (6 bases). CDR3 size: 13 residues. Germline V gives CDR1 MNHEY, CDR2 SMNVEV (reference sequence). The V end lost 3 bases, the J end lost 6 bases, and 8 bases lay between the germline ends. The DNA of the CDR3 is TGTGCCAGCAGTTTCGGGGAGGCCGGGGAGCTGTTTTTT. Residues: CASSFGEAGELFF.

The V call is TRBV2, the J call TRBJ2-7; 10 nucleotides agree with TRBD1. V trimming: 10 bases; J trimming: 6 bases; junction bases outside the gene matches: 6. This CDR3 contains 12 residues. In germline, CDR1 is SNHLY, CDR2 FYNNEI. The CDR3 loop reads CAKRQGASEQYF. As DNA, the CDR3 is TGTGCCAAAAGACAGGGGGCGAGCGAGCAGTACTTC.

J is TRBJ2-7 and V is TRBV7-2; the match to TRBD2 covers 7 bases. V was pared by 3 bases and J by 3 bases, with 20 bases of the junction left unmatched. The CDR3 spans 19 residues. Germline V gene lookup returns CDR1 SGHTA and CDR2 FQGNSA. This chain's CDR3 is CASSFRPGLPRTHLYEQYF. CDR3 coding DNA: TGTGCCAGCAGCTTTCGGCCGGGACTACCCAGAACGCACCTCTACGAGCAGTACTTC.

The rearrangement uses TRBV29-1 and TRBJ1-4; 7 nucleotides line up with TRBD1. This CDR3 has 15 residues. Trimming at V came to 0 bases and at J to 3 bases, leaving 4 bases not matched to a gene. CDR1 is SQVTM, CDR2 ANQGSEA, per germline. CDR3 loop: CSVEEPGQPNEKLFF. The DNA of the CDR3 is TGCAGCGTTGAAGAGCCGGGACAGCCTAATGAAAAACTGTTTTTT.

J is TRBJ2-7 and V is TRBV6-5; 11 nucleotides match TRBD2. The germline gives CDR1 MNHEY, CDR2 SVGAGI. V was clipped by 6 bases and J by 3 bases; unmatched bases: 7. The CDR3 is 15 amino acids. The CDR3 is CASSPTSGSFYEQYF. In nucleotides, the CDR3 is TGTGCCAGCAGCCCCACTAGCGGGAGTTTCTACGAGCAGTACTTC.

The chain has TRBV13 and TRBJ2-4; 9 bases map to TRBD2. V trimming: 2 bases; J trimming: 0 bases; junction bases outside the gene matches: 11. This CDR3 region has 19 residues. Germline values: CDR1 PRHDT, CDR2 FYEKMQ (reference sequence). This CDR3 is CASSLSPTSGPLAKNIQYF. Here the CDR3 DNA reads TGTGCCAGCAGCTTATCCCCGACTAGCGGACCACTAGCCAAAAACATTCAGTACTTC.

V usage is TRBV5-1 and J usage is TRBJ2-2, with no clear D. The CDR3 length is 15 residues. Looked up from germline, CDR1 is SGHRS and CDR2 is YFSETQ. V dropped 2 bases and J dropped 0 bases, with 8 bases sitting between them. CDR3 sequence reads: CASSLTVTNTGELFF. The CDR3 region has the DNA TGCGCCAGCAGCTTAACGGTAACGAACACCGGGGAGCTGTTTTTT.

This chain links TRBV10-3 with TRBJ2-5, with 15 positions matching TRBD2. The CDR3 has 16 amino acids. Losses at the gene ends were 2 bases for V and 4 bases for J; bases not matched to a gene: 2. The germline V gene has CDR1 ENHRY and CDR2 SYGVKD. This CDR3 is CAISEGLAGGRETQYF. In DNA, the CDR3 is TGTGCCATCAGTGAGGGACTAGCGGGGGGGCGAGAGACCCAGTACTTC.

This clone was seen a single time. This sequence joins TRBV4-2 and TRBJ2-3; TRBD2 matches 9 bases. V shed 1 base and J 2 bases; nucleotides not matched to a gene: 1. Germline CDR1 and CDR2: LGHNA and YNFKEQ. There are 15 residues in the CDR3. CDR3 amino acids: CASSQGLAVTDTQYF. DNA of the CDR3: TGTGCCAGCAGCCAAGGACTAGCGGTCACAGATACGCAGTATTTT.

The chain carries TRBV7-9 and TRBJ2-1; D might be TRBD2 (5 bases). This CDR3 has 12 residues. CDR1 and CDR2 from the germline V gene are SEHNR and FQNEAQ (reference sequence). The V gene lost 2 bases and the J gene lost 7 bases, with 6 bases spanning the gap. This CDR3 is CASSLRGNEQFF. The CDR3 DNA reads TGTGCCAGCAGCTTAAGAGGGAATGAGCAGTTCTTC.

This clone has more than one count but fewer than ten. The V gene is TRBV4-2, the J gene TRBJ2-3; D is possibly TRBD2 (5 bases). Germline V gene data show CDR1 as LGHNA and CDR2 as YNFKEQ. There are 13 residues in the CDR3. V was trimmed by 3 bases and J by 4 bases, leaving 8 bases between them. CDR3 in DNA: TGTGCCAGCAGCCAGGAGCGGCCAGATACGCAGTATTTT. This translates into CASSQERPDTQYF.

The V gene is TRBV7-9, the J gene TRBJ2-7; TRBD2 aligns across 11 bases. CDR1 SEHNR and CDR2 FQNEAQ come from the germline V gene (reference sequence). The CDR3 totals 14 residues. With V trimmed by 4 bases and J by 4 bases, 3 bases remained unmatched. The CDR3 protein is CASSSTSGRYEQYF. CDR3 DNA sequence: TGTGCCAGCAGCTCCACTAGCGGGAGATACGAGCAGTACTTC.

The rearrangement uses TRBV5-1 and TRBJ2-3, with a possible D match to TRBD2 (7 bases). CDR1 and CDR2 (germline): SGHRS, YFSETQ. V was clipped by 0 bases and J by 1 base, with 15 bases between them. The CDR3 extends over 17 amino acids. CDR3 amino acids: CASSLGPRGARTDTQYF. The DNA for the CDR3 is TGCGCCAGCAGCTTGGGCCCCCGGGGGGCCCGCACAGATACGCAGTATTTT.

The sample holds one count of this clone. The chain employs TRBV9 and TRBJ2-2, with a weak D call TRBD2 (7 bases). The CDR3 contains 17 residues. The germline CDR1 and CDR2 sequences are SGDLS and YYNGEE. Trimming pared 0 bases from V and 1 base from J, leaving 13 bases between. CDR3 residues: CASSVEGRGKNTGELFF. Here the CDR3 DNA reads TGTGCCAGCAGCGTAGAGGGGAGGGGGAAGAACACCGGGGAGCTGTTTTTT.

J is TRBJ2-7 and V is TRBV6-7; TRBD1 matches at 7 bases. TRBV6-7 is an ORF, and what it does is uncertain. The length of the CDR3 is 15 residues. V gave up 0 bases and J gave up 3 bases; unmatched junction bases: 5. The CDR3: CASSYSEQGDYEQYF. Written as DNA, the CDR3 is TGTGCCAGCAGTTACTCGGAGCAGGGGGACTACGAGCAGTACTTC.

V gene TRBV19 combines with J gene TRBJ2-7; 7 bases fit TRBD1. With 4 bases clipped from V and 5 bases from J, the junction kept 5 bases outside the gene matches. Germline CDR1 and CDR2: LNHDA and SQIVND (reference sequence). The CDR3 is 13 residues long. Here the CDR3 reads CASSRQGWDEQYF. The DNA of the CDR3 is TGTGCCAGTAGTAGACAGGGATGGGACGAGCAGTACTTC.

The CDR3 spells CASSPHRDLHYEQYF. In DNA form, the CDR3 reads TGTGCCAGCAGCCCCCATAGGGACTTACACTACGAGCAGTACTTC. This chain links TRBV9 with TRBJ2-7, with D perhaps matching TRBD2 (6 bases). This CDR3 spans 15 amino acids. V lost 4 bases and J 3 bases, leaving 17 bases between the germline ends. CDR1 is SGDLS, CDR2 YYNGEE, per germline.

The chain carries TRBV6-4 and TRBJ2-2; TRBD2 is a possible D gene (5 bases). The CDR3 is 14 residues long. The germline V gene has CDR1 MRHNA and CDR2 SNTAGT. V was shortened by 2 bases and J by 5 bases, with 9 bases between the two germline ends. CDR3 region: CASSDVLDTGELFF. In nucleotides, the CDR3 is TGTGCCAGCAGTGACGTACTAGATACCGGGGAGCTGTTTTTT.

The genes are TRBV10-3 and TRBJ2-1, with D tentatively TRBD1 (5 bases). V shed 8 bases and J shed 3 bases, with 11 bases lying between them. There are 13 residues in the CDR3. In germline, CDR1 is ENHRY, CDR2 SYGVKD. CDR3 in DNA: TGTGCCATCTCGGACACTAACTACAATGAGCAGTTCTTC. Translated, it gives CAISDTNYNEQFF.